This T cell receptor (beta chain) is from a study of blood T cells in healthy people across ages. The use of a sample-barcoded 5' primer and a J-beta primer mix characterized a second PCR of roughly 6 to 11 cycles. A template-switch adaptor containing 12 random nucleotides labeled each cDNA molecule. TCRdb independently ran MiXCR on the 5' RACE reads; one entry per CDR3 protein. This table has over a million distinct CDR3 sequences, about 45% appearing once. Germline values: CDR1 MNHEY, CDR2 SMNVEV (reference sequence). The CDR3 is 14 amino acids. This TCR was sampled from a woman younger than 30 in good health. Sequencing used blood. This sequence joins TRBV27 and TRBJ2-4; perhaps D is TRBD1 or TRBD2 (6 bases each). The J call may be faulty, since TRBJ2-7 better matches the DNA end. The CDR3 protein is CASSPQTGGYEQYF. CDR3 coding DNA: TGTGCCAGCAGCCCACAGACAGGAGGGTACGAGCAGTACTTC.